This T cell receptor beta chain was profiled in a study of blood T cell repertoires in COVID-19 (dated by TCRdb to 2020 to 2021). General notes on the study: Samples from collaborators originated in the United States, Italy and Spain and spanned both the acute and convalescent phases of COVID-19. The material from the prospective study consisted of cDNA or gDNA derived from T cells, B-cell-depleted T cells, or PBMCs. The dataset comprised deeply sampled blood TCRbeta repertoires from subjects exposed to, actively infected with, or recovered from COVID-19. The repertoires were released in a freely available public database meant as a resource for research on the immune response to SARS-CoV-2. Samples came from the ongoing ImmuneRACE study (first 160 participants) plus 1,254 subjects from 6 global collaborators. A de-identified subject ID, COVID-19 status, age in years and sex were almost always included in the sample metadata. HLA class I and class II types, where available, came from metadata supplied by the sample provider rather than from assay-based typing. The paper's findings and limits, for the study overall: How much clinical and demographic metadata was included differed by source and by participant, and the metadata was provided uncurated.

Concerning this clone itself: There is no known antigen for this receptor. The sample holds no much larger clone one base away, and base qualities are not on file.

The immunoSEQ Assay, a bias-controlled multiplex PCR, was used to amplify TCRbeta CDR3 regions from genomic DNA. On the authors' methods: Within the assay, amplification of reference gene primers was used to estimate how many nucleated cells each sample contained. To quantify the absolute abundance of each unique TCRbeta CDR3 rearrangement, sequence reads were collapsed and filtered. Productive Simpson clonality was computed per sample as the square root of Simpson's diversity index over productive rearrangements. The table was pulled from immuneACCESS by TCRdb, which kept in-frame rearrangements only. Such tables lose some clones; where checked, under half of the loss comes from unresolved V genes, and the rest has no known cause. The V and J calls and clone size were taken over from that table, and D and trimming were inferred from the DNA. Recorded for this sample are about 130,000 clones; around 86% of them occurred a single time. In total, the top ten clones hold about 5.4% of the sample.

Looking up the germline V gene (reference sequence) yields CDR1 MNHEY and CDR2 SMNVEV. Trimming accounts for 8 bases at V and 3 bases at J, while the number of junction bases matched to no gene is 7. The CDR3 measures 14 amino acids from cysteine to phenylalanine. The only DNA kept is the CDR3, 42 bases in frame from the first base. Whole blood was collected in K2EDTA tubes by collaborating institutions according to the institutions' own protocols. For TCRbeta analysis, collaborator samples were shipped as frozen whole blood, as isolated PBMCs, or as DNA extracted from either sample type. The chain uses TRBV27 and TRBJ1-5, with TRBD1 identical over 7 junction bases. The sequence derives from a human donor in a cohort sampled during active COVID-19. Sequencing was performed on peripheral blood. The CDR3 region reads CASGPDRANQPQHF. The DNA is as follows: TGTGCCAGCGGGCCTGACAGGGCCAATCAGCCCCAGCATTTT.